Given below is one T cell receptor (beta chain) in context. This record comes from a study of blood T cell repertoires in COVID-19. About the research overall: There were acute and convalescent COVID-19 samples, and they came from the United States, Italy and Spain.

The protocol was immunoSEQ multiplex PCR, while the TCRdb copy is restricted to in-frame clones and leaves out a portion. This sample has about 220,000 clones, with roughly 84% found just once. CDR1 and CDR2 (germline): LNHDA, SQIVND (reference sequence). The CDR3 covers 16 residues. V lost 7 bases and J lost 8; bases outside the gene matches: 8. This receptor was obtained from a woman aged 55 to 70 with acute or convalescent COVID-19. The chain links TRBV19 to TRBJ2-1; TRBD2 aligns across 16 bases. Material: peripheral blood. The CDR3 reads CASTGLAGGVVYEQFF. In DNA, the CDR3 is TGTGCCAGTACGGGACTAGCGGGGGGGGTTGTGTATGAGCAGTTCTTC.